Listed here are 30 T cell receptor beta chains from one sample, sequenced in a study of vaccination and CD4 T cells after COVID-19. Cultured CD4+ T cell DNA was sequenced using the Oncomine TCR Beta short-read assay. MiXCR, run by TCRdb on the PCR reads, gives a single entry per CDR3 protein. The data show 7,000 or so distinct CDR3 sequences, with 35% to 40% seen just once and 28% held by the top ten. Their antigen targets remain unknown. Treatment in this sample: roughly nine-day PBMC culture with coronavirus spike peptide pools or control peptides (ViraFEST assay). Investigators obtained the unexposed donor's CD4+ T cells before the COVID-19 pandemic (2011-2018). The sequenced material came from CD4+ T cells from blood, cultured in vitro. These receptors all come from a human donor in good health.

The chain joins TRBV6-1 to TRBJ1-1; the D gene is possibly TRBD1 (5 bases). Germline CDR1 and CDR2: MNHNS and SASEGT. There are 13 residues in the CDR3. The V gene lost 5 bases and the J gene lost 8 bases, with 15 bases spanning the gap. This CDR3 reads CASSQGGFAEAFF. CDR3 nucleotides: TGTGCCAGCAGTCAGGGAGGGTTCGCCGAAGCTTTCTTT.

The sample holds a few counts of this clonotype. This rearrangement joins TRBV6-4 to TRBJ2-2; 10 bases are a match to TRBD2. Per germline, CDR1 MRHNA and CDR2 SNTAGT. The CDR3 spans 14 residues. Trimming took 5 bases from V and 3 from J; bases not matched to a gene: 0. The CDR3 coding sequence is TGTGCCAGCAGTACTAGCGGGGACACCGGGGAGCTGTTTTTT. Its protein product is CASSTSGDTGELFF.

Only a few counts were recorded for this clonotype. CDR3 sequence reads: CSATGRNEKLFF. The DNA for the CDR3 is TGCAGTGCTACAGGCCGAAATGAAAAACTGTTTTTT. The chain combines TRBV20-1 with TRBJ1-4; D unclear. Trimming shortened V by 4 bases and J by 5 bases, and 8 bases separated the two germline ends. Per germline, CDR1 DFQATT and CDR2 SNEGSKA (reference sequence). This CDR3 contains 12 residues.

This clonotype was found a few times. The chain links TRBV27 to TRBJ1-5, with D maybe TRBD1 (5 bases). Germline-derived CDR1 and CDR2 are MNHEY and SMNVEV (reference sequence). This CDR3 is 16 amino acids long. The V gene lost 6 bases and the J gene lost 5 bases, with 20 bases spanning the gap. For the CDR3, the DNA is TGTGCCAGCAGACCCTGGGGGAGGGGCGAGGATCAGCCCCAGCATTTT. Its translation is CASRPWGRGEDQPQHF.

In its sample, this clonotype was seen a few times. This chain links TRBV6-1 with TRBJ1-1; 9 positions match TRBD1. Trimming took 4 bases from V and 2 from J; bases not matched to a gene: 2. The V gene's germline CDR1 is MNHNS and CDR2 SASEGT. This CDR3 has 14 residues. DNA for the CDR3: TGTGCCAGCAGTGTGGACAGGGGAAACACTGAAGCTTTCTTT. Its protein product is CASSVDRGNTEAFF.

The chain uses TRBV12-3 or TRBV12-4 and TRBJ1-1; tentatively, D is TRBD1 (5 bases). The CDR3 is made up of 15 amino acids. V shed 3 bases and J shed 4 bases, with 15 bases lying between them. This CDR3 is CASSFISRGSTEAFF. CDR3 in DNA: TGTGCCAGCAGTTTCATTTCGCGGGGGTCCACTGAAGCTTTCTTT.

This clonotype was observed a single time. The V gene is TRBV21-1, the J gene TRBJ2-2; the table's D call, TRBD1, has no DNA check behind it. TRBV21-1 is annotated as a pseudogene. This CDR3 has 14 amino acids. As DNA, the CDR3 is TGTGCCAGCAGCAAAGGGCGGACACCCCCGGAGCTGTTTTTT. This translates into CASSKGRTPPELFF.

This chain joins TRBV6-4 and TRBJ2-3, with 12 positions matching TRBD2. CDR1 and CDR2 from the germline V gene are MRHNA and SNTAGT. The trim removed 4 bases at V and 3 bases at J, leaving 2 bases unmatched. The CDR3 is 15 residues long. CDR3: CASSASGGATDTQYF. The CDR3 bases are TGTGCCAGCAGTGCTAGCGGGGGGGCTACAGATACGCAGTATTTT.

This clonotype turned up a few times. The chain couples TRBV20-1 to TRBJ1-3; D perhaps matches TRBD1 (5 bases). The CDR3 is 14 residues long. CDR1 DFQATT and CDR2 SNEGSKA come from the germline V gene (reference sequence). Trimming pared 1 base from V and 8 bases from J, leaving 15 bases between. CDR3 region: CSARGGTGVDTIYF. The CDR3 DNA follows: TGCAGTGCTAGAGGTGGGACCGGGGTGGACACCATATATTTT.

The chain carries TRBV5-1 and TRBJ1-2; D remains unclear. V lost 2 bases and J 2 bases, leaving 10 bases between the germline ends. This CDR3 has 14 residues. Germline CDR1 and CDR2: SGHRS and YFSETQ. The CDR3 is CASSFSDGNYGYTF. The CDR3 nucleotides are TGCGCCAGCAGCTTTTCTGACGGGAACTATGGCTACACCTTC.

This clonotype has just a few counts. The chain employs TRBV29-1 and TRBJ2-3; 12 positions match TRBD2. The ends lost 7 bases at V and 3 bases at J; junction bases unmatched: 2. CDR3 size: 13 residues. CDR1 SQVTM and CDR2 ANQGSEA come from the germline V gene. The CDR3, as DNA: TGCAGCGCCGGGACTAGCGGGACAGATACGCAGTATTTT. It codes for CSAGTSGTDTQYF.

Notes on this clonotype: This sequence may be a read error, since a much larger clone differs from it by one base. The V gene is TRBV20-1, the J gene TRBJ1-1; TRBD1 might be the D (5 bases). With 5 bases removed from V and 3 bases from J, the gap between germline ends came to 10 bases. CDR1 and CDR2 (germline): DFQATT, SNEGSKA (reference sequence). The CDR3 covers 12 residues. The CDR3 bases are TGCAGTGCTGGGACGTACCACACTGAAGCTTTCTTT. Its translation: CSAGTYHTEAFF.

The chain uses TRBV20-1 and TRBJ1-2; 7 bases are a match to TRBD1. Germline CDR1 is DFQATT and CDR2 is SNEGSKA (reference sequence). The V segment lost 1 base and the J segment 8 bases; nucleotides outside the gene matches: 13. CDR3 size: 15 residues. CDR3 sequence reads: CSARGDDRARDGYTF. The CDR3 DNA sequence: TGCAGTGCTAGAGGGGATGACAGGGCCAGGGACGGCTACACCTTC.

The rearrangement joins TRBV6-4 to TRBJ1-3; no definite D call. Trimming pared 0 bases from V and 0 bases from J, leaving 6 bases between. From germline, CDR1 is MRHNA and CDR2 SNTAGT. The CDR3 totals 15 residues. The CDR3 DNA reads TGTGCCAGCAGTGACTCGGCAGCCTCTGGAAACACCATATATTTT. The encoded protein is CASSDSAASGNTIYF.

This clonotype was seen a handful of times. The genes are TRBV20-1 and TRBJ1-3, with no clear D. The CDR3 extends over 14 amino acids. Trimming cost V 5 bases and J 0 bases, with 11 bases left between them. The germline CDR1 and CDR2 sequences are DFQATT and SNEGSKA (reference sequence). CDR3 bases: TGCAGTGCTCGTCGTGAACTCTCTGGAAACACCATATATTTT. As protein: CSARRELSGNTIYF.

V and J are TRBV10-1 and TRBJ2-1; D is perhaps TRBD1 (6 bases). This CDR3 comprises 14 residues. V was shortened by 3 bases and J by 5 bases, with 11 bases between the two germline ends. From germline, CDR1 is WNHNN and CDR2 SYGVQD (reference sequence). CDR3 in amino acids: CASSEGTRDNEQFF. The CDR3 DNA reads TGCGCCAGCAGTGAAGGGACAAGGGACAATGAGCAGTTCTTC.

The sample holds a few counts of this clonotype. The chain has TRBV6-1 and TRBJ2-3; D call uncertain. This CDR3 spans 13 amino acids. Germline values: CDR1 MNHNS, CDR2 SASEGT. The V end was cut by 6 bases, the J end by 6 bases, with 13 bases between. The CDR3 reads CASSAVFSDTQYF. The CDR3 bases are TGTGCCAGCAGCGCGGTTTTCTCGGATACGCAGTATTTT.

This clonotype turned up a few times. The V call is TRBV6-1, the J call TRBJ1-2, with D perhaps TRBD1 (5 bases). The ends were cut back, 3 bases at V and 5 bases at J, with 13 bases in the middle. CDR3 length: 14 amino acids. Germline V CDR1 and CDR2: MNHNS, SASEGT. The CDR3 here is CASSDGTRVYGYTF. The CDR3 nucleotides read TGTGCCAGCAGTGATGGGACGCGAGTTTATGGCTACACCTTC.

There are a few counts of this clonotype. The chain recombines TRBV20-1 with TRBJ2-5; 10 nucleotides match TRBD1. There are 13 residues in the CDR3. In germline, CDR1 is DFQATT, CDR2 SNEGSKA (reference sequence). The ends lost 5 bases at V and 5 bases at J; junction bases unmatched: 5. The CDR3 here is CSAPGTGVETQYF. DNA for the CDR3: TGCAGTGCTCCCGGGACAGGGGTTGAGACCCAGTACTTC.

This clonotype has more than one count but fewer than ten. The chain links TRBV6-1 to TRBJ1-1, with TRBD1 identical over 10 bases. This CDR3 is 15 amino acids long. The V gene's germline CDR1 is MNHNS and CDR2 SASEGT. The J segment lost 0 bases and the V segment lost 6 bases, leaving 4 bases of the junction unmatched. CDR3 region: CASSGQGGVNTEAFF. In DNA, the CDR3 is TGTGCCAGCAGCGGACAGGGGGGGGTGAACACTGAAGCTTTCTTT.

This clonotype was seen a few times. The rearrangement joins TRBV20-1 to TRBJ2-5; tentative D call: TRBD1 (6 bases). The CDR3 length is 10 residues. Trimming removed 6 bases from V and 7 bases from J, with 9 bases in between. The germline V gene has CDR1 DFQATT and CDR2 SNEGSKA (reference sequence). CDR3 bases: TGCAGTGCCTTAGGGGGGACCCAGTACTTC. Translation gives CSALGGTQYF.

The chain combines TRBV19 with TRBJ2-2, with D possibly TRBD2 on 6 matching bases. V was pared by 5 bases and J by 0 bases, with 7 bases between. This CDR3 is built from 14 residues. CDR1 and CDR2 from the germline V gene are LNHDA and SQIVND (reference sequence). The CDR3 DNA reads as TGTGCCAGTAGTGGCGGGGCGAACACCGGGGAGCTGTTTTTT. It encodes CASSGGANTGELFF.

Only a few counts were recorded for this clonotype. The chain joins TRBV7-2 to TRBJ2-3; the D is unclear. The length of the CDR3 is 16 residues. The germline V gene has CDR1 SGHTA and CDR2 FQGNSA. Trimming removed 5 bases at V and 8 bases at J, with 23 bases between. In DNA, the CDR3 is TGTGCCAGCAGCCGTGTACTGCTTCGGACGCATGGTACGCAGTATTTT. Translated: CASSRVLLRTHGTQYF.

Written as DNA, the CDR3 is TGTGCCAGCTCACGGACTAGCGGGGAGGCAGAGACCCAGTACTTC. It is translated as CASSRTSGEAETQYF. This chain links TRBV6-4 with TRBJ2-5, with TRBD2 matching over 12 bases. Germline lookup yields CDR1 MRHNA and CDR2 SNTAGT. V lost 8 bases to trimming and J lost 4 bases; unmatched junction nucleotides: 8. The CDR3 consists of 15 residues.

This clonotype was observed a few times. This chain connects TRBV7-3 to TRBJ1-1; 9 bases match TRBD1. In germline, CDR1 is SGHTA, CDR2 FQGTGA. V was clipped by 4 bases and J by 11 bases; unmatched bases: 8. There are 13 residues in the CDR3. The CDR3 bases are TGTGCCAGCAGCTCCTTGGTGGGGACAGGGGCTTTCTTT. This gives the protein CASSSLVGTGAFF.

The J gene is TRBJ2-5, the V gene TRBV6-2 or TRBV6-3, with D possibly matching TRBD2 (6 bases). Trimming removed 0 bases at V and 7 bases at J, with 12 bases between. The CDR3 has 14 residues. CDR1 MNHEY and CDR2 SVGEGT come from the germline V gene. The CDR3 bases are TGTGCCAGCAGTTACTCGACGGGGGTTGGGACCCAGTACTTC. Translated: CASSYSTGVGTQYF.

This chain joins TRBV7-2 and TRBJ1-5; D remains ambiguous. Germline CDR1 is SGHTA and CDR2 is FQGNSA. The germline V and J ends were trimmed by 3 bases and 4 bases, with 7 bases remaining between them. This CDR3 is 13 amino acids long. The CDR3 loop is CASSFHDNQPQHF. The CDR3 DNA is TGTGCCAGCAGCTTTCACGATAATCAGCCCCAGCATTTT.

Only a few counts were recorded for this clonotype. The chain recombines TRBV20-1 with TRBJ1-1, with a weak D call TRBD1 (6 bases). V lost 1 base and J lost 2, with 17 bases in between. The CDR3 spans 16 residues. The V gene's germline CDR1 is DFQATT and CDR2 SNEGSKA (reference sequence). CDR3 nucleotides: TGCAGTGCTAGAGGAGTCTTGCACAGGGCTAACACTGAAGCTTTCTTT. Its protein product is CSARGVLHRANTEAFF.

The chain has TRBV5-6 and TRBJ1-2; tentative D call: TRBD1 (5 bases). The CDR3 is 13 amino acids. Trimming took off 3 bases at V and 4 bases at J, with 10 bases between the two ends. Germline CDR1 SGHDT, CDR2 YYEEEE. The CDR3 here is CASSSDSVYGYTF. CDR3 bases: TGTGCCAGCAGCTCAGACAGTGTCTATGGCTACACCTTC.

DNA of the CDR3: TGTGCCAGCAGTGAAGCGCCTCGACTAGCGGGGAAAGAGACCCAGTACTTC. The encoded protein is CASSEAPRLAGKETQYF. The chain carries TRBV2 and TRBJ2-5; 11 bases are shared with TRBD2. The junction had 6 bases not matched to a gene; V was cut back by 0 bases and J by 3 bases. This CDR3 contains 17 residues. Germline V gene data show CDR1 as SNHLY and CDR2 as FYNNEI.